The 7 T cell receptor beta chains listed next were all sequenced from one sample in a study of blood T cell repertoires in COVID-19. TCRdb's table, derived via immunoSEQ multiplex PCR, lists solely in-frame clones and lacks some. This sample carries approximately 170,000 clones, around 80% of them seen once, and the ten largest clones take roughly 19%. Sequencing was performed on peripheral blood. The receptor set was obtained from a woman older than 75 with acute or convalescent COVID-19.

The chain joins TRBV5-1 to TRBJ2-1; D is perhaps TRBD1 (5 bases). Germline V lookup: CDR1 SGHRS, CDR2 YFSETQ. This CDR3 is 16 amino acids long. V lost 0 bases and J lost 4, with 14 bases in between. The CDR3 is CASSLEVTENYNEQFF. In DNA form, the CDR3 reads TGCGCCAGCAGCTTGGAAGTGACAGAGAATTACAATGAGCAGTTCTTC.

DNA for the CDR3: TGTGCCAGCAGCTTAGGACTATCTATCAGGGAGCAGTACTTC. It codes for CASSLGLSIREQYF. J is TRBJ2-7 and V is TRBV7-2; TRBD2 might be the D (5 bases). Germline lookup yields CDR1 SGHTA and CDR2 FQGNSA. The ends were cut back, 1 base at V and 7 bases at J, with 14 bases in the middle. The CDR3 consists of 14 residues.

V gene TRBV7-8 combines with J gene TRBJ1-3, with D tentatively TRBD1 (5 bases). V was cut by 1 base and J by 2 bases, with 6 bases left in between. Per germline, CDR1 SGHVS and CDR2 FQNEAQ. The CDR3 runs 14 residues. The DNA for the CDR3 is TGTGCCAGCAGCTTAGTGGGGCCTGGAAACACCATATATTTT. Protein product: CASSLVGPGNTIYF.

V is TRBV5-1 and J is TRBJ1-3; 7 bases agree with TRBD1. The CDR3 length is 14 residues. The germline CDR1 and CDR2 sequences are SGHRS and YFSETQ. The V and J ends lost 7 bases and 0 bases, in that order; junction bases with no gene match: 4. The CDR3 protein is CASRDSYSGNTIYF. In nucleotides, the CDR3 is TGCGCCAGCCGGGACAGTTACTCTGGAAACACCATATATTTT. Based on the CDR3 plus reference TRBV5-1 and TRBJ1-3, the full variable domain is KAGVTQTPRYLIKTRGQQVTLSCSPISGHRSVSWYQQTPGQGLQFLFEYFSETQRNKGNFPGRFSGRQFSNSRSEMNVSTLELGDSALYLCASRDSYSGNTIYFGEGSWLTVV.

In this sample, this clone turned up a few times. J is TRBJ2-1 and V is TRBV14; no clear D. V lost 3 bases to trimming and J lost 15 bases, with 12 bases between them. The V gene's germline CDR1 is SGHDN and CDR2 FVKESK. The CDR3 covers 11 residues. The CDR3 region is CASSQTISLFF. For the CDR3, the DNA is TGTGCCAGCAGCCAGACAATTTCTCTGTTCTTC.

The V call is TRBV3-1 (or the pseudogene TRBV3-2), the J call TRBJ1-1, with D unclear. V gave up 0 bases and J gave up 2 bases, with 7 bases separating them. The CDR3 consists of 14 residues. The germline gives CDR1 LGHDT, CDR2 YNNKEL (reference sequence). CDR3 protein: CASSQDSPNTEAFF. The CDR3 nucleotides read TGTGCCAGCAGCCAAGATAGCCCAAACACTGAAGCTTTCTTT.

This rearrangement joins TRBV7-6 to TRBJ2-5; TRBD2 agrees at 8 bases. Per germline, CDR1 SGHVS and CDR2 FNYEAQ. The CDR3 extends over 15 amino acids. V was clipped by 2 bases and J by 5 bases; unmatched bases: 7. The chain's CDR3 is CASSLSGGPLETQYF. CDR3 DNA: TGTGCCAGCAGCTTATCGGGAGGGCCGCTGGAGACCCAGTACTTC.